This T cell receptor (beta chain) was captured in a study of beta chain features in type 1 diabetes. General study points: The study found moderately but significantly shorter TCRB CDR3s in all four CD4+ subsets of Type 1 diabetes patients.

Losses at the gene ends were 3 bases for V and 3 bases for J; bases not matched to a gene: 2. Germline V CDR1 and CDR2: SGHTA, FQGTGA. The CDR3 is 14 amino acids. Sorting produced populations that all topped 98% purity. The sequenced template was cDNA made from the entire isolated RNA. Profiling relied on immunoSEQ multiplex PCR, and the TCRdb table lists in-frame clones only, not all of them. This table holds 250,000 to 300,000 clones, roughly 25% found once. This clone was seen a few times. The antigen is unknown. The specimen sequenced was naive CD4+ T cells from blood. The clonotype originates from a woman aged 30 to 39 with type 1 diabetes. V and J are TRBV7-3 and TRBJ2-3, with 8 bases fitting TRBD2. The CDR3, as DNA: TGTGCCAGCAGCTTGGGACTAGAAACAGATACGCAGTATTTT. Translating it yields CASSLGLETDTQYF.